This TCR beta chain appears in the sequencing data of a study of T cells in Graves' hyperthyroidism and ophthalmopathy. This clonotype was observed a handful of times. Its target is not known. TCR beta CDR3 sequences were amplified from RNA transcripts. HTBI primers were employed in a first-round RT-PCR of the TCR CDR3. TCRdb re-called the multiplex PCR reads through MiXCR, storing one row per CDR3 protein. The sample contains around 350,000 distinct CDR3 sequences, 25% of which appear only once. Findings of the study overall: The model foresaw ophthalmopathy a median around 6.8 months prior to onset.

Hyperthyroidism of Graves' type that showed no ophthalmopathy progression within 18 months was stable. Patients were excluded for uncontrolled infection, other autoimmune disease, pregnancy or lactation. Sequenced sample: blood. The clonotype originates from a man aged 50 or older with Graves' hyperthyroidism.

In DNA, the CDR3 is TGCAGTGCTAGAACGGTTTATGACACAGATACGCAGTATTTT. This sequence encodes CSARTVYDTDTQYF. The chain joins TRBV20-1 to TRBJ2-3; no firm D call. CDR3 size: 14 residues. The germline CDR1 and CDR2 sequences are DFQATT and SNEGSKA (reference sequence). Deletions cut 2 bases from V and 2 bases from J, with 11 bases between.